The 32 T cell receptor beta chains below come from one sample, sequenced in a study of T cell changes during pregnancy in multiple sclerosis. Measured with immunoSEQ multiplex PCR; TCRdb has only the in-frame clones, and not every one. The sample includes more than 65,000 clones, 75% to 90% of them seen just once. Here the sequenced sample was peripheral blood, taken after pregnancy. The origin of the receptors is a female donor in good health, enrolled as a control in a pregnancy study.

This chain's CDR3 is CASSFGEAQYF. As DNA, the CDR3 is TGTGCCAGCTCCTTCGGGGAGGCGCAGTATTTT. The genes are TRBV2 and TRBJ2-3; a weak D match, TRBD2 (6 bases). V lost 8 bases to trimming and J lost 10 bases, with 13 bases between them. The V gene's germline CDR1 is SNHLY and CDR2 FYNNEI. The CDR3 contains 11 residues.

The genes are TRBV28 and TRBJ2-4; D remains unclear. Trimming removed 3 bases from V and 6 bases from J, with 15 bases in between. Per germline, CDR1 MDHEN and CDR2 SYDVKM. The CDR3 is 15 residues long. The CDR3 is CASSFSRVFGNIQYF. The CDR3 DNA reads TGTGCCAGCAGTTTTTCTCGGGTTTTTGGAAACATTCAGTACTTC.

This clone showed up just a few times. The CDR3 bases are TGTGCCAGTAGGACAGGAGGAAATCAGCCCCAGCATTTT. This sequence encodes CASRTGGNQPQHF. V is TRBV19 and J is TRBJ1-5, with D possibly TRBD1 on 6 matching bases. The V end lost 6 bases, the J end lost 4 bases, and 10 bases lay between the germline ends. The CDR3 has 13 amino acids. Germline V lookup: CDR1 LNHDA, CDR2 SQIVND (reference sequence).

The V gene is TRBV4-3, the J gene TRBJ2-1, with D unresolved. The CDR3 has 17 amino acids. V was cut by 0 bases and J by 6 bases, with 18 bases left in between. The germline CDR1 and CDR2 sequences are LGHNA and YSLEER. CDR3 nucleotide sequence: TGCGCCAGCAGCCAAGAGCGAGAGTCTCATTATTTCAATGAGCAGTTCTTC. Its translation: CASSQERESHYFNEQFF.

The chain couples TRBV30 to TRBJ2-7, with 7 bases that match TRBD2. J gave up 6 bases and V 0 bases, and 11 bases lay outside the gene matches. Germline-derived CDR1 and CDR2 are GTSNPN and SVGIG (reference sequence). The CDR3 sequence is 15 residues long. CDR3 protein: CAWSVLGWEGLEQYF. For the CDR3, the DNA is TGTGCCTGGAGTGTACTTGGGTGGGAGGGGCTCGAGCAGTACTTC.

This rearrangement joins TRBV11-2 to TRBJ2-7; TRBD1 matches 8 bases. Per the germline V gene, CDR1 is SGHAT and CDR2 is FQNNGV. V dropped 5 bases and J dropped 3; count of bases not matched to a gene: 6. The CDR3 loop spans 14 amino acids. The CDR3 nucleotides are TGTGCCAGCAGCCCACGACAGGGGTTCTACGAGCAGTACTTC. Translation: CASSPRQGFYEQYF. The full variable domain, completed using reference TRBV11-2 and TRBJ2-7, is EAGVAQSPRYKIIEKRQSVAFWCNPISGHATLYWYQQILGQGPKLLIQFQNNGVVDDSQLPKDRFSAERLKGVDSTLKIQPAKLEDSAVYLCASSPRQGFYEQYFGPGTRLTVT.

CDR3 DNA: TGCGCCAGCAGCCCTCTCAACAGGGGGGGCACTGAAGCTTTCTTT. Amino acids: CASSPLNRGGTEAFF. The V gene is TRBV4-1, the J gene TRBJ1-1; TRBD1 agrees at 8 bases. This CDR3 has 15 residues. Germline loops: CDR1 MGHRA, CDR2 YSYEKL. The ends lost 4 bases at V and 4 bases at J; junction bases unmatched: 8.

The chain employs TRBV13 and TRBJ1-1; 7 nucleotides align to TRBD1. V lost 4 bases to trimming and J lost 1 base; unmatched junction nucleotides: 9. Germline CDR1 is PRHDT and CDR2 is FYEKMQ (reference sequence). CDR3 length: 16 residues. The CDR3 bases are TGTGCCAGCAGCTCCCGACAGGGTAGTAAGAACACTGAAGCTTTCTTT. This codes for CASSSRQGSKNTEAFF.

The genes are TRBV20-1 and TRBJ2-7; D not certain. The CDR3 runs 11 residues. V dropped 3 bases and J dropped 3 bases, with 6 bases sitting between them. CDR1 and CDR2 (germline): DFQATT, SNEGSKA (reference sequence). The CDR3 protein is CSASPGYEQYF. DNA for the CDR3: TGCAGTGCTAGCCCGGGCTACGAGCAGTACTTC.

This sequence joins TRBV5-1 and TRBJ2-1, with 14 bases that match TRBD2. In germline, CDR1 is SGHRS, CDR2 YFSETQ. J was trimmed by 10 bases and V by 4 bases; bases with no gene match: 16. The length of the CDR3 is 18 residues. In DNA, the CDR3 is TGCGCCAGCAGCCCCTTCCAGACTAGCGGGAGGGCTGGAGGGGAGCAGTTCTTC. Its protein is CASSPFQTSGRAGGEQFF.

In DNA, the CDR3 is TGTGCCATCAGTGAGTCTGGACAAAGCACAGATACGCAGTATTTT. This codes for CAISESGQSTDTQYF. The genes are TRBV10-3 and TRBJ2-3; D perhaps matches TRBD1 (5 bases). The CDR3 has 15 residues. Trimming stripped 0 bases from V and 0 bases from J, with 7 bases between. Germline V gene lookup returns CDR1 ENHRY and CDR2 SYGVKD.

This sequence joins TRBV6-6 and TRBJ1-3; 7 nucleotides agree with TRBD1. Germline-derived CDR1 and CDR2 are MNHNY and SVGAGI (reference sequence). V was clipped by 7 bases and J by 5 bases; unmatched bases: 14. The CDR3 totals 16 residues. Written as DNA, the CDR3 is TGTGCCAGCACCGAAAAAAGACAGGGTATCAGAAACACCATATATTTT. It yields the protein CASTEKRQGIRNTIYF.

V usage is TRBV19 and J usage is TRBJ2-7, with 12 bases matching TRBD1. V dropped 4 bases and J dropped 6; count of bases not matched to a gene: 7. CDR3 size: 15 residues. Germline assignment: CDR1 LNHDA and CDR2 SQIVND (reference sequence). The CDR3 bases are TGTGCCAGTAGTAACCACGGGACAGGGGGCGTCGAGCAGTACTTC. Its protein product is CASSNHGTGGVEQYF.

The chain has TRBV7-2 and TRBJ2-7; D gene unclear. With 3 bases removed from V and 3 bases from J, the gap between germline ends came to 9 bases. CDR1 is SGHTA, CDR2 FQGNSA, per germline. The CDR3 extends over 13 amino acids. The CDR3 reads CASSFQALYEQYF. The CDR3 bases are TGTGCCAGCAGCTTCCAGGCGCTCTACGAGCAGTACTTC.

This clone was recorded once. The chain combines TRBV11-3 with TRBJ2-3, with 12 bases identical to TRBD2. V dropped 8 bases and J dropped 3; count of bases not matched to a gene: 6. In germline, CDR1 is SGHNT, CDR2 YENEEA. This CDR3 contains 15 residues. The CDR3 here is CASSPTSGRTDTQYF. CDR3 DNA: TGTGCCAGCTCCCCGACTAGCGGGAGAACAGATACGCAGTATTTT.

The chain combines TRBV12-5 with TRBJ2-3, with 8 bases lining up with TRBD1. V shed 6 bases and J 2 bases; nucleotides not matched to a gene: 1. From germline, CDR1 is LGHNT and CDR2 FRNRAP. This CDR3 contains 13 residues. As DNA, the CDR3 is TGTGCTAGTGGGGGACAGGCCACAGATACGCAGTATTTT. Protein sequence: CASGGQATDTQYF.

The DNA of the CDR3 is TGCAGCGTGCGAAAGGGGGTCAACGAGCAGTACTTC. As protein: CSVRKGVNEQYF. The J gene is TRBJ2-7, the V gene TRBV29-1, with D maybe TRBD1 (6 bases). Germline assignment: CDR1 SQVTM and CDR2 ANQGSEA. The CDR3 contains 12 residues. V was clipped by 6 bases and J by 5 bases, with 14 bases between them.

This chain connects TRBV7-2 to TRBJ1-5, with TRBD1 identical over 8 bases. From germline, CDR1 is SGHTA and CDR2 FQGNSA. V shed 5 bases, J shed 3 bases, and the junction held 6 bases outside the gene matches. CDR3 length: 15 residues. The CDR3 DNA sequence: TGTGCCAGCAGCCAAAACAGGGGGTTCAATCAGCCCCAGCATTTT. Amino acids: CASSQNRGFNQPQHF.

This chain links TRBV29-1 with TRBJ1-2; D gene unclear. Germline-derived CDR1 and CDR2 are SQVTM and ANQGSEA. This CDR3 comprises 11 residues. Trimming left V 5 bases short and J 6 bases short, with 10 bases between. The CDR3 loop reads CSVLTQDGYTF. The CDR3, as DNA: TGCAGCGTTCTTACTCAGGATGGCTACACCTTC.

Only one count was recorded for this clone. The chain uses TRBV10-1 and TRBJ2-3, with 14 nucleotides matching TRBD2. Per the germline V gene, CDR1 is WNHNN and CDR2 is SYGVQD (reference sequence). Germline trimming cut 5 bases from V and 2 bases from J; bases unmatched to any gene: 3. The CDR3 spans 16 residues. CDR3 sequence reads: CASSKGLAGVTDTQYF. DNA for the CDR3: TGCGCCAGCAGTAAGGGACTAGCGGGGGTCACAGATACGCAGTATTTT.

Only one count was recorded for this clone. CDR3: CASTVTGGYGYTF. DNA for the CDR3: TGTGCCAGTACCGTGACAGGGGGCTATGGCTACACCTTC. V gene TRBV19 combines with J gene TRBJ1-2; TRBD1 aligns across 9 bases. The germline CDR1 and CDR2 sequences are LNHDA and SQIVND (reference sequence). V lost 7 bases to trimming and J lost 4 bases; unmatched junction nucleotides: 4. The CDR3 is made up of 13 amino acids.

This clone was detected only once. The rearrangement uses TRBV30 and TRBJ2-7, with 7 bases identical to TRBD1. From germline, CDR1 is GTSNPN and CDR2 SVGIG (reference sequence). J was trimmed by 0 bases and V by 5 bases; bases with no gene match: 7. The CDR3 is made up of 14 amino acids. The CDR3 here is CAWGGGQVSYEQYF. CDR3 DNA: TGTGCCTGGGGCGGAGGACAGGTCTCCTACGAGCAGTACTTC.

This clone has more than one count but fewer than ten. CDR3 protein: CASSSHPGLSDEQYF. The DNA of the CDR3 is TGTGCCAGCAGCTCACATCCGGGACTTTCTGACGAGCAGTACTTC. V and J are TRBV5-4 and TRBJ2-7; tentatively, D is TRBD2 (6 bases). Germline CDR1 reads SGHNT; CDR2 reads YYREEE (reference sequence). CDR3 length equals 15 residues. V lost 3 bases and J 5 bases, leaving 18 bases between the germline ends.

This chain links TRBV5-4 with TRBJ2-3; 7 nucleotides match TRBD1. Trimming took 3 bases from V and 6 from J; bases not matched to a gene: 10. The germline V gene has CDR1 SGHNT and CDR2 YYREEE (reference sequence). The CDR3 runs 15 residues. The DNA of the CDR3 is TGTGCCAGCAGCTACACGACAGGGCCCACGGATACGCAGTATTTT. It is translated as CASSYTTGPTDTQYF. The complete variable domain, with remaining parts taken from reference TRBV5-4 and TRBJ2-3, reads ETGVTQSPTHLIKTRGQQVTLRCSSQSGHNTVSWYQQALGQGPQFIFQYYREEENGRGNFPPRFSGLQFPNYSSELNVNALELDDSALYLCASSYTTGPTDTQYFGPGTRLTVL.

The CDR3 DNA reads TGTGCCAGCAGCTTGAGGCGTGAGACAGCTAACTATGGCTACACCTTC. This translates into CASSLRRETANYGYTF. The V call is TRBV5-4, the J call TRBJ1-2, with D maybe TRBD1 (5 bases). Germline-derived CDR1 and CDR2 are SGHNT and YYREEE (reference sequence). CDR3 length equals 16 residues. The V gene lost 1 base and the J gene lost 0 bases, with 13 bases spanning the gap. Full variable domain (rest looked up from reference TRBV5-4 and TRBJ1-2): ETGVTQSPTHLIKTRGQQVTLRCSSQSGHNTVSWYQQALGQGPQFIFQYYREEENGRGNFPPRFSGLQFPNYSSELNVNALELDDSALYLCASSLRRETANYGYTFGSGTRLTVV.

As DNA, the CDR3 is TGCGCCAGCAGCCAAGAACTAGCGGGAGCGAACACCGGGGAGCTGTTTTTT. Its translation is CASSQELAGANTGELFF. This chain uses TRBV4-1 with TRBJ2-2, with TRBD2 matching over 11 bases. This CDR3 is 17 amino acids long. Germline V gene lookup returns CDR1 MGHRA and CDR2 YSYEKL. V was clipped by 0 bases and J by 0 bases; unmatched bases: 0.

The chain employs TRBV9 and TRBJ2-5; 8 nucleotides line up with TRBD2. Looked up from germline, CDR1 is SGDLS and CDR2 is YYNGEE. V lost 4 bases to trimming and J lost 1 base; unmatched junction nucleotides: 6. CDR3 size: 15 residues. CDR3 protein: CASSPSGGVQETQYF. CDR3 nucleotides: TGTGCCAGCAGCCCCAGCGGGGGCGTCCAAGAGACCCAGTACTTC.

This clone is a singleton in its sample. This rearrangement joins TRBV28 to TRBJ2-7; 9 bases align to TRBD1. This CDR3 contains 14 residues. Germline V gene sequence: CDR1 MDHEN, CDR2 SYDVKM. For the CDR3, the DNA is TGTGCACCCGGGACAGGGATCCCCTTCTACGAGCAGTACTTC. Amino acid sequence: CAPGTGIPFYEQYF.

The J gene is TRBJ1-4, the V gene TRBV7-9; a weak D match, TRBD1 (6 bases). V was cut by 3 bases and J by 5 bases, with 13 bases left in between. This CDR3 is built from 15 residues. CDR1 is SEHNR and CDR2 is FQNEAQ in the germline V gene (reference sequence). The CDR3 DNA is TGTGCCAGCAGCTTGCCGGGACAACGAAATGAAAAACTGTTTTTT. Protein sequence: CASSLPGQRNEKLFF.

The V and J genes are TRBV7-6 and TRBJ2-6; D remains ambiguous. The CDR3 length is 13 residues. V was pared by 5 bases and J by 5 bases, with 7 bases between. Germline values: CDR1 SGHVS, CDR2 FNYEAQ. CDR3 amino acids: CASSPSWANVLTF. The CDR3 nucleotides are TGTGCCAGCAGCCCGAGCTGGGCCAACGTCCTGACTTTC.

This chain links TRBV9 with TRBJ1-1; 8 positions agree with TRBD1. After removal of 4 bases from V and 0 bases from J, the junction contained 5 bases not matched to a gene. Germline V gene sequence: CDR1 SGDLS, CDR2 YYNGEE. This CDR3 is 15 amino acids long. The CDR3 region has the DNA TGTGCCAGCAGCCCGCAGGGGGCGGTGAACACTGAAGCTTTCTTT. Protein: CASSPQGAVNTEAFF.

The chain carries TRBV5-6 and TRBJ2-7; possibly TRBD2 for D (6 bases). This CDR3 comprises 13 residues. Trimming pared 4 bases from V and 7 bases from J, leaving 15 bases between. The V gene's germline CDR1 is SGHDT and CDR2 YYEEEE. The CDR3 sequence is CASSGDFVREQYF. In DNA form, the CDR3 reads TGTGCCAGCAGCGGGGACTTCGTCCGAGAGCAGTACTTC.